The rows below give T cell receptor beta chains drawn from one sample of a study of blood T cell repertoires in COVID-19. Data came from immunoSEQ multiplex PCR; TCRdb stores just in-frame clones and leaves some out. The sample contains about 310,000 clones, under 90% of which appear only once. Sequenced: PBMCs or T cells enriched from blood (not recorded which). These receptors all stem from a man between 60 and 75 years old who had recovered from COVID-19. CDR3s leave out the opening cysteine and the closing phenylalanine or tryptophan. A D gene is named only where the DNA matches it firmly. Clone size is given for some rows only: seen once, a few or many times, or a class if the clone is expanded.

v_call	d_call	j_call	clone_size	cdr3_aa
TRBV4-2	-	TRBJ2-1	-	ASSQDYGSSYNEQF
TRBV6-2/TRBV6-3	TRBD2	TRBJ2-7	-	ASSSPGGVSYEQY
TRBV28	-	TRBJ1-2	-	ASSPNRDGYGYT
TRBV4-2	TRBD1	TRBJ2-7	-	ASSQGEGQGSYEQY
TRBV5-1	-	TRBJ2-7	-	ASSPRGTPRDYEQY
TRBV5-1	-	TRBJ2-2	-	ASSSQGTGELF
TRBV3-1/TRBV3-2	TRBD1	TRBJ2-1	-	ASSLRGQGSINEQF
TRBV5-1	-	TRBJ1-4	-	ASSNEGGTNEKLF
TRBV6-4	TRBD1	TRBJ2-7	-	ARGTGRNYEQY
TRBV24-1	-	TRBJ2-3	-	ATRRTVDGTDTQY
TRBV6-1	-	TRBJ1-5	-	ASSEAPEGVNQPQH
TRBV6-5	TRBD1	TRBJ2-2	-	ASSPPTGRTGELF
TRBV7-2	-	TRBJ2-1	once	ASTRDPSYNEQF
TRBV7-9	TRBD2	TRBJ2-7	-	ASSPLAGGTYEQY
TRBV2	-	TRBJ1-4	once	ASNAAFATNEKLF
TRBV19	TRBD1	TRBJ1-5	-	ASSIRGTVSYSNQPQH
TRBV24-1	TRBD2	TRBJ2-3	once	ATSGTSDLKTSTDTQY
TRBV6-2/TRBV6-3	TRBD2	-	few	ASSTRLAGFIQY
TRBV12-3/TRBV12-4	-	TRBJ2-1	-	ASSRVEQF
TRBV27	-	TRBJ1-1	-	ASSLIGGGNTEAF
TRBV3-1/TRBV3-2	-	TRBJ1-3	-	ASIQEGGGVDSGNTIY
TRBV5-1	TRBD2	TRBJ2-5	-	ASSVNRLAGETQY
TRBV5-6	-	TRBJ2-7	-	ASSFNSDEQY
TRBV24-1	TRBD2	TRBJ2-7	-	ATSGGGERLASYEQY
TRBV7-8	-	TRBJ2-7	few	ASSLEGSLELMRSYEQY
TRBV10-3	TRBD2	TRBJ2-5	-	AISESTAGGPTETQY
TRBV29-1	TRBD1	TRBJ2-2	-	SVLTGKNTGELF
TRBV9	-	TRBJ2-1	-	ASRREGGDEQF
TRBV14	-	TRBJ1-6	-	ASSQFYQSPLH
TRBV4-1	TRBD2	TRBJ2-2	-	ASSPTTTGTSGAAGELF
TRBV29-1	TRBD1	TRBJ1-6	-	SVDWTGRVNSPLH
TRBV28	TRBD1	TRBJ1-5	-	ASSEWGQGSNQPQH
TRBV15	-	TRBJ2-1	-	ATSRALVTYNEQF
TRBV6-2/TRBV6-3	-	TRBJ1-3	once	ASSYGLPSGNTIY
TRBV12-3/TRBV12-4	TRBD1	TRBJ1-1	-	ASSLDRGRAAF
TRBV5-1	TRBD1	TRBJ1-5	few	ASSRRDRANQPQH
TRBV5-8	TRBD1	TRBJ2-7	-	ASSPSGQGAYEQY
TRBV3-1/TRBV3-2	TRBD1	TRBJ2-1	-	ASSQRSGTDEQF
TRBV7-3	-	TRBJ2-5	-	ASSLKSGETQY
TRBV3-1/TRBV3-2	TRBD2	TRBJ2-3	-	ASSGRALDTQY
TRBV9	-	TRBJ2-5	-	ASSVGAINQETQY
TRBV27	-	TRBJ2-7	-	ASSSSSLYEQY
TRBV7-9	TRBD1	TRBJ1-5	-	ASSWGQSQPQH
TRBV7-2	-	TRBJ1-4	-	ASSLYTTTNEKLF
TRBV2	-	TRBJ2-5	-	ASSLGGLLQETQY
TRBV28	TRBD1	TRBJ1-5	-	ASSTPGTGGPQH
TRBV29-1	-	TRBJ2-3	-	SVEVGASTDTQY
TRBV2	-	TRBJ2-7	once	ASSESSREQY
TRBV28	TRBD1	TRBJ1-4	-	ASSLWGTEKQEKLF
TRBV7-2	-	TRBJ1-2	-	ASSPWAGNYGYT
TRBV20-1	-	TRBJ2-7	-	SASGQPAEQY